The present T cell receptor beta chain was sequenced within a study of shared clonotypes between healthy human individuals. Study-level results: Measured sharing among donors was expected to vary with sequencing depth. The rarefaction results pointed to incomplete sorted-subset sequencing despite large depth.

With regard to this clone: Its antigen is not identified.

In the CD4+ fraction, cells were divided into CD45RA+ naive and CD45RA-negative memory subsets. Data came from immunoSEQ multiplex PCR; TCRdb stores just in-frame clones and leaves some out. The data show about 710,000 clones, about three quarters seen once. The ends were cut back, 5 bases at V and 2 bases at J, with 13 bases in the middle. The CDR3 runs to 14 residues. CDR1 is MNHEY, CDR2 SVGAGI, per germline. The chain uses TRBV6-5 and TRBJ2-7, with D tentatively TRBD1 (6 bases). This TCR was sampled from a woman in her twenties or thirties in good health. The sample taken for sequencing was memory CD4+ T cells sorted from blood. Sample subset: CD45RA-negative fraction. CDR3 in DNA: TGTGCCAGCAGTCCATATAGGACAGCCTACGAGCAGTACTTC. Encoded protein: CASSPYRTAYEQYF.